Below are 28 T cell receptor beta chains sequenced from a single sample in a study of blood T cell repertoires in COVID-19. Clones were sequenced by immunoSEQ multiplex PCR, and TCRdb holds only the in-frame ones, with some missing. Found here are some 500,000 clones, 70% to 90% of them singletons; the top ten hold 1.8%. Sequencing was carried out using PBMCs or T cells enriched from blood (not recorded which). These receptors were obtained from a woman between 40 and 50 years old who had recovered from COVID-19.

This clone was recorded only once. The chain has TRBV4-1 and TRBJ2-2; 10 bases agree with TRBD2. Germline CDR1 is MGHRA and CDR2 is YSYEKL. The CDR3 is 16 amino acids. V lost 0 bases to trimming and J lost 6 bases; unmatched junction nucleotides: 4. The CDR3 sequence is CASSQEAAGGPGELFF. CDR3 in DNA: TGCGCCAGCAGCCAAGAAGCAGCGGGAGGGCCCGGGGAGCTGTTTTTT.

CDR3 sequence reads: CASSPGYQETQYF. CDR3 DNA: TGTGCCAGCAGCCCAGGGTACCAAGAGACCCAGTACTTC. V usage is TRBV5-4 and J usage is TRBJ2-5, with D tentatively TRBD1 (5 bases). The CDR3 runs 13 residues. V was clipped by 4 bases and J by 0 bases, with 7 bases between them. Germline loops: CDR1 SGHNT, CDR2 YYREEE (reference sequence).

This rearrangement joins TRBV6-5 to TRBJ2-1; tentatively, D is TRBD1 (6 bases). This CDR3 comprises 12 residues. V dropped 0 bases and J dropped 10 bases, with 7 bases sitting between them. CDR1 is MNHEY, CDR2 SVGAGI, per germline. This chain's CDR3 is CASSYSTGEQFF. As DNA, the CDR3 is TGTGCCAGCAGTTACTCGACAGGCGAGCAGTTCTTC.

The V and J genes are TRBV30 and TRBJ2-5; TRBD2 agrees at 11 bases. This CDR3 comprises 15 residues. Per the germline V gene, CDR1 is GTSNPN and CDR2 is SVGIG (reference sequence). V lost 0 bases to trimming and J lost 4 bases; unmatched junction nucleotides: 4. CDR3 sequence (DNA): TGTGCCTGGAGTGTCCTAGCGGGGGGCAGAGAGACCCAGTACTTC. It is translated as CAWSVLAGGRETQYF.

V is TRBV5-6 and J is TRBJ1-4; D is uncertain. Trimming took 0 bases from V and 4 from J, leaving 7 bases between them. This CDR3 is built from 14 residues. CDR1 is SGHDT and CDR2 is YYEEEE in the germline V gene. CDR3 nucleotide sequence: TGTGCCAGCAGCTTGGGAGGGTATAATGAAAAACTGTTTTTT. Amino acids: CASSLGGYNEKLFF.

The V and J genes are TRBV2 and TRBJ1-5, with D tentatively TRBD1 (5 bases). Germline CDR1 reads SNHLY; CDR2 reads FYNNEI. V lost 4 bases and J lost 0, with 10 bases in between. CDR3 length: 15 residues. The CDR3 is CASSGQPYSNQPQHF. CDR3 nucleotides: TGTGCCAGCAGTGGACAGCCGTATAGCAATCAGCCCCAGCATTTT.

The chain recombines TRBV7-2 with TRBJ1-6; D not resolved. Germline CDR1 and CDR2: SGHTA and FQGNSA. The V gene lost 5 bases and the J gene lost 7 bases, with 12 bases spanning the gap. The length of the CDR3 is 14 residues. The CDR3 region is CASSLVSSNSPLHF. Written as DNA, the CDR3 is TGTGCCAGCAGCCTTGTAAGCTCCAATTCACCCCTCCACTTT.

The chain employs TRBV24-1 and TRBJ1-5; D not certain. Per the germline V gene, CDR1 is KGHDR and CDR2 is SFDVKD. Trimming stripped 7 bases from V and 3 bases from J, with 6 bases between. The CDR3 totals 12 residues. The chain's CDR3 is CATSEANQPQHF. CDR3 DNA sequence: TGTGCCACCAGCGAAGCCAATCAGCCCCAGCATTTT.

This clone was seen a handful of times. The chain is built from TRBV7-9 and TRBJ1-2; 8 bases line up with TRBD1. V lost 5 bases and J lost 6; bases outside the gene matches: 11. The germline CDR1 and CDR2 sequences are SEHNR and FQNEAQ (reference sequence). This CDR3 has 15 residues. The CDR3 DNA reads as TGTGCCAGCAGCCCTACGTGGCAGGGGGCTGATGGCTACACCTTC. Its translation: CASSPTWQGADGYTF. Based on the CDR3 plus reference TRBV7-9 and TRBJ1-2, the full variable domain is DTGVSQNPRHKITKRGQNVTFRCDPISEHNRLYWYRQTLGQGPEFLTYFQNEAQLEKSRLLSDRFSAERPKGSFSTLEIQRTEQGDSAMYLCASSPTWQGADGYTFGSGTRLTVV.

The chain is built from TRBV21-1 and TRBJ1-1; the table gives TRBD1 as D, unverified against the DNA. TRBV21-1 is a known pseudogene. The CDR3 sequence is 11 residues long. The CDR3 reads CASGHDSEAFF. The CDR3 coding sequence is TGTGCCAGCGGACATGACTCTGAAGCTTTCTTT.

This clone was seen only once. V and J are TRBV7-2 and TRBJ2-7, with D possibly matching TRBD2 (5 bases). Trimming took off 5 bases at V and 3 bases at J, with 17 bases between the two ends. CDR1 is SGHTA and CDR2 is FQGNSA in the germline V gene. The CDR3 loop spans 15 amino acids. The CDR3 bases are TGTGCCAGCAGCCCTACTAGTGGCCCATACTACGAGCAGTACTTC. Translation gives CASSPTSGPYYEQYF.

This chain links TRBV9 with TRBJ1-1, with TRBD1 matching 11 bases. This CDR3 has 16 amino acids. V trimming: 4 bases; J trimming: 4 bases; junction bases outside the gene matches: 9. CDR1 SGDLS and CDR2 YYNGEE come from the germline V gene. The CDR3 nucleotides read TGTGCCAGCAGCTCTCATCCCGGGACAGGGGGCACTGAAGCTTTCTTT. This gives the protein CASSSHPGTGGTEAFF.

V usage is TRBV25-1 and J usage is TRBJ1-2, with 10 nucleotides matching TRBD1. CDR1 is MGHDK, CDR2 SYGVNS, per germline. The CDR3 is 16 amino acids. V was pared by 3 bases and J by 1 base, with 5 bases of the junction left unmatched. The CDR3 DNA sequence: TGTGCCAGCAGTGACCACAGGACAGGGGGTAACTATGGCTACACCTTC. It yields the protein CASSDHRTGGNYGYTF.

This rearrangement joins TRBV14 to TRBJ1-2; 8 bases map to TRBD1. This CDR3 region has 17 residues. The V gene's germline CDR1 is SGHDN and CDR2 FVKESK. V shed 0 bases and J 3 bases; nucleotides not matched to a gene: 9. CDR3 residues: CASSQDWSGGSYYGYTF. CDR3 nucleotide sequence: TGTGCCAGCAGCCAAGACTGGTCAGGGGGCTCCTACTATGGCTACACCTTC.

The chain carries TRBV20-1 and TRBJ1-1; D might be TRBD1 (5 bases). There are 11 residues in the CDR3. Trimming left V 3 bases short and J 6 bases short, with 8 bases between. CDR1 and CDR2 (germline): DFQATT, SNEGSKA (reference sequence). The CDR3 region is CSASTTAEAFF. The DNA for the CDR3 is TGCAGTGCTAGCACGACAGCTGAAGCTTTCTTT.

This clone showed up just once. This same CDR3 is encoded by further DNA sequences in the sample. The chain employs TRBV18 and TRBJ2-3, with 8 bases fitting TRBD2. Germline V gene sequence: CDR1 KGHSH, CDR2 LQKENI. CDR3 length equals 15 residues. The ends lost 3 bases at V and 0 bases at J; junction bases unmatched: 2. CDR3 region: CASSPTSGSTDTQYF. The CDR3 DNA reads TGTGCCAGCTCACCCACTAGCGGTAGCACAGATACGCAGTATTTT.

This CDR3 is CASSLDRVAGAYEQYF. The CDR3 DNA sequence: TGTGCCAGCAGCTTAGATAGGGTAGCGGGTGCCTACGAGCAGTACTTC. The chain couples TRBV11-2 to TRBJ2-7; 7 bases agree with TRBD2. The CDR3 totals 16 residues. The junction had 7 bases not matched to a gene; V was cut back by 0 bases and J by 2 bases. Germline V gene lookup returns CDR1 SGHAT and CDR2 FQNNGV. Supplemented by reference TRBV11-2 and TRBJ2-7, the full variable domain reads EAGVAQSPRYKIIEKRQSVAFWCNPISGHATLYWYQQILGQGPKLLIQFQNNGVVDDSQLPKDRFSAERLKGVDSTLKIQPAKLEDSAVYLCASSLDRVAGAYEQYFGPGTRLTVT.

The CDR3 region has the DNA TGTGCCAGCAGGCGACAGGGGCCGAATTCACCCCTCCACTTT. Translated, it gives CASRRQGPNSPLHF. V and J are TRBV6-5 and TRBJ1-6, with 8 bases that match TRBD1. Germline loops: CDR1 MNHEY, CDR2 SVGAGI. This CDR3 is 14 amino acids long. The V and J ends lost 6 bases and 7 bases, in that order; junction bases with no gene match: 5.

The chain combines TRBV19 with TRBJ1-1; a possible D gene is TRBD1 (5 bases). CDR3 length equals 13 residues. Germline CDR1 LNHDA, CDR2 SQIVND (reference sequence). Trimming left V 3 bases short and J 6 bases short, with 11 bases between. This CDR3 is CASSISGDPEAFF. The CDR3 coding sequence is TGTGCCAGTAGTATTTCGGGGGATCCTGAAGCTTTCTTT.

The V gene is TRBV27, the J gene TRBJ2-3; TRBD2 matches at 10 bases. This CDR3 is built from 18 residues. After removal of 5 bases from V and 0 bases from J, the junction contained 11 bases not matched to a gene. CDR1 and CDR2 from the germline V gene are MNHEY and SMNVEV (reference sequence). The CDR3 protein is CASSLKQIAGGSTDTQYF. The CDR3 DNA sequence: TGTGCCAGCAGTCTAAAACAAATAGCGGGAGGAAGCACAGATACGCAGTATTTT.

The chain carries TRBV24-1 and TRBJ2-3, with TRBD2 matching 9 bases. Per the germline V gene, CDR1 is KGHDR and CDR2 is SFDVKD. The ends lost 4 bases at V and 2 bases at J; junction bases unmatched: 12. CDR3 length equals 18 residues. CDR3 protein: CATSEAGGPNFNTDTQYF. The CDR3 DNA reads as TGTGCCACCAGTGAAGCGGGAGGCCCCAACTTTAACACAGATACGCAGTATTTT.

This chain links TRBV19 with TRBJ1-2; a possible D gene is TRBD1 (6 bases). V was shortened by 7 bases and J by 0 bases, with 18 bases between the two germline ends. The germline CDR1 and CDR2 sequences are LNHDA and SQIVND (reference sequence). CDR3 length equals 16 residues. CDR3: CASTSLSGQTNYGYTF. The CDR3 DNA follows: TGTGCCAGTACCTCCCTTTCTGGACAGACTAACTATGGCTACACCTTC.

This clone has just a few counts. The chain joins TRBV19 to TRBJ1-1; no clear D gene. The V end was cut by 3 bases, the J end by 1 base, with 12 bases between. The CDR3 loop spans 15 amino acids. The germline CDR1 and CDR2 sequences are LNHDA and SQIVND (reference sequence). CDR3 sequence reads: CASSMTAGGNTEAFF. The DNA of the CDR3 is TGTGCCAGTAGTATGACGGCTGGAGGGAACACTGAAGCTTTCTTT.

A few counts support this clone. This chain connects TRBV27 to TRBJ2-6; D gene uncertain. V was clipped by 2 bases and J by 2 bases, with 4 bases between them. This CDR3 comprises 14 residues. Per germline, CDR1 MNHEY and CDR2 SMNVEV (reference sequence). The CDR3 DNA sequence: TGTGCCAGCAGTTTAGAGGCTGGGGCCAACGTCCTGACTTTC. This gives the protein CASSLEAGANVLTF.

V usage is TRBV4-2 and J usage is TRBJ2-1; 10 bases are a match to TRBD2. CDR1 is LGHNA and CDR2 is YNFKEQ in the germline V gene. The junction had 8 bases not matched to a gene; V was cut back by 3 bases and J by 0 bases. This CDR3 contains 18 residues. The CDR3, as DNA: TGTGCCAGCAGCCATTCAACTAGCGGGGAGAGCTCCTACAATGAGCAGTTCTTC. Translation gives CASSHSTSGESSYNEQFF.

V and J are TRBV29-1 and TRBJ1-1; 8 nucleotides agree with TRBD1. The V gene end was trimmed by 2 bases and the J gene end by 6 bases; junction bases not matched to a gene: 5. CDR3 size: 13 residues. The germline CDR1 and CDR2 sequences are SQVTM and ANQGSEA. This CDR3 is CSVEKDRDAEAFF. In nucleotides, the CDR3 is TGCAGCGTTGAAAAGGACAGGGACGCTGAAGCTTTCTTT.

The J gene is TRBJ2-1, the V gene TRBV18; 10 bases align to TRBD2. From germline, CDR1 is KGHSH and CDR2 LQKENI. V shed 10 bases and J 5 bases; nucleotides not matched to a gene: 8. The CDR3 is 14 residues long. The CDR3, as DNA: TGTGCCACCATCACTAGCGGGGTAGACAATGAGCAGTTCTTC. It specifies CATITSGVDNEQFF.

Here the CDR3 reads CASRARDREKETQYF. CDR3 nucleotide sequence: TGTGCCAGCAGAGCCCGGGACAGGGAGAAAGAGACCCAGTACTTC. V gene TRBV2 combines with J gene TRBJ2-5; 9 bases line up with TRBD1. After removal of 6 bases from V and 3 bases from J, the junction contained 8 bases not matched to a gene. CDR3 length: 15 amino acids. CDR1 SNHLY and CDR2 FYNNEI come from the germline V gene. Variable domain in full (rest from reference TRBV2 and TRBJ2-5): EPEVTQTPSHQVTQMGQEVILRCVPISNHLYFYWYRQILGQKVEFLVSFYNNEISEKSEIFDDQFSVERPDGSNFTLKIRSTKLEDSAMYFCASRARDREKETQYFGPGTRLLVL.